This T cell receptor (beta chain) stems from a study of cytotoxic CD8 clonotypes in ibrutinib-treated CLL. The overall study: The subjects consisted of 11 relapsed/refractory and some 15 treatment-naive individuals, with 17 to 18 IGHV unmutated. Broader study findings: Upon ibrutinib response clonality rose, and upon progression it fell back toward baseline.

The targeted sequencing depth was 1 in 200,000 to 1 in 1 million T cells. Data came from immunoSEQ multiplex PCR; TCRdb stores just in-frame clones and leaves some out. The sample records around 150,000 clones, roughly 84% being singletons. Worth noting for this clone: Its target is not known.

This TCR derives from a human donor with chronic lymphocytic leukemia. This material consisted of PBMCs, taken at disease progression, from a patient treated with ibrutinib.

The CDR3 reads CASSNRLAGVMYEQFF. In DNA form, the CDR3 reads TGTGCCAGCAGCAACCGACTAGCGGGAGTCATGTATGAGCAGTTCTTC. The chain combines TRBV9 with TRBJ2-1; 12 nucleotides line up with TRBD2. The CDR3 contains 16 residues. V lost 4 bases, J lost 8 bases, and 10 bases stayed unmatched. Germline CDR1 reads SGDLS; CDR2 reads YYNGEE.